Presented here are 32 T cell receptor beta chains from one specimen sequenced in a study of long-term antiretroviral therapy in people with HIV. Runs used v3.0 of the immunoSEQ assay and were done at survey level. Assay: immunoSEQ multiplex PCR; the TCRdb copy retains only in-frame clones and omits some. The data contain tens of thousands of clones, almost 85% of them seen just once; the ten biggest clones take up about 4.6%. The material sequenced was unsorted PBMCs, taken 0.5 years after starting antiretroviral therapy. The receptors shown here come from a man younger than 35 with HIV.

The V call is TRBV5-5, the J call TRBJ2-3; D gene unclear. The germline CDR1 and CDR2 sequences are SGHKS and YYEKEE (reference sequence). The V end lost 4 bases, the J end lost 2 bases, and 14 bases lay between the germline ends. This CDR3 comprises 15 residues. In DNA form, the CDR3 reads TGTGCCAGCAGCATACACGTCCTTTACACAGATACGCAGTATTTT. It encodes CASSIHVLYTDTQYF.

The chain combines TRBV10-3 with TRBJ2-2; D may correspond to TRBD1 or TRBD2 (5 bases each). The V gene lost 10 bases and the J gene lost 1 base, with 16 bases spanning the gap. This CDR3 has 15 amino acids. From germline, CDR1 is ENHRY and CDR2 SYGVKD. This CDR3 is CATRTRDGNTGELFF. Written as DNA, the CDR3 is TGTGCCACCCGAACCCGGGACGGGAACACCGGGGAGCTGTTTTTT.

The V call is TRBV28, the J call TRBJ2-3; 14 positions match TRBD2. V shed 3 bases, J shed 0 bases, and the junction held 5 bases outside the gene matches. The germline V gene encodes CDR1 MDHEN and CDR2 SYDVKM. The CDR3 is 18 amino acids. The CDR3 nucleotides read TGTGCCAGCAGTTTGGGGACTAGCGGGGGTCGTAGCACAGATACGCAGTATTTT. It encodes CASSLGTSGGRSTDTQYF.

This chain uses TRBV13 with TRBJ2-1; 13 positions match TRBD2. CDR3 length: 15 residues. The germline V gene has CDR1 PRHDT and CDR2 FYEKMQ (reference sequence). V was clipped by 5 bases and J by 8 bases; unmatched bases: 6. In DNA form, the CDR3 reads TGTGCCAGCAGCATTACTAGCGGGAGGGCCGATGAGCAGTTCTTC. This gives the protein CASSITSGRADEQFF.

The rearrangement uses TRBV6-5 and TRBJ2-7; D is undetermined. CDR1 is MNHEY and CDR2 is SVGAGI in the germline V gene. Trimming stripped 6 bases from V and 4 bases from J, with 7 bases between. This CDR3 is 11 amino acids long. The CDR3 loop is CASRALYEQYF. Written as DNA, the CDR3 is TGTGCCAGCAGGGCCCTATACGAGCAGTACTTC.

The chain joins TRBV7-9 to TRBJ2-2; D not certain. Trimming removed 7 bases at V and 6 bases at J, with 9 bases between. There are 12 residues in the CDR3. Germline CDR1 SEHNR, CDR2 FQNEAQ (reference sequence). The CDR3 protein is CASNQLAGELFF. The CDR3 nucleotides are TGTGCCAGCAATCAACTGGCCGGGGAGCTGTTTTTT. Variable domain in full (rest from reference TRBV7-9 and TRBJ2-2): DTGVSQNPRHKITKRGQNVTFRCDPISEHNRLYWYRQTLGQGPEFLTYFQNEAQLEKSRLLSDRFSAERPKGSFSTLEIQRTEQGDSAMYLCASNQLAGELFFGEGSRLTVL.

V and J are TRBV18 and TRBJ1-2; D is undetermined. Trimming took 3 bases from V and 6 from J, leaving 11 bases between them. The length of the CDR3 is 13 residues. Germline CDR1 KGHSH, CDR2 LQKENI. The CDR3 DNA is TGTGCCAGCTCACCCGAGACACCTGATGGCTACACCTTC. This encodes CASSPETPDGYTF. Full variable domain (missing parts from reference TRBV18 and TRBJ1-2): NAGVMQNPRHLVRRRGQEARLRCSPMKGHSHVYWYRQLPEEGLKFMVYLQKENIIDESGMPKERFSAEFPKEGPSILRIQQVVRGDSAAYFCASSPETPDGYTFGSGTRLTVV.

This CDR3 reads CASTNRRGYTF. CDR3 DNA: TGTGCCAGCACCAACAGACGAGGCTACACCTTC. The V and J genes are TRBV7-2 and TRBJ1-2; D is undetermined. This CDR3 spans 11 amino acids. V shed 7 bases and J shed 8 bases, with 11 bases lying between them. Germline loops: CDR1 SGHTA, CDR2 FQGNSA.

The rearrangement links TRBV6-4 to TRBJ2-6; D possibly corresponds to TRBD1 (6 bases). Germline V lookup: CDR1 MRHNA, CDR2 SNTAGT. V dropped 0 bases and J dropped 0 bases, with 6 bases sitting between them. The CDR3 contains 16 residues. CDR3: CASSDSDSSGANVLTF. Written as DNA, the CDR3 is TGTGCCAGCAGTGACTCGGACAGCTCTGGGGCCAACGTCCTGACTTTC.

The chain joins TRBV27 to TRBJ2-3; perhaps TRBD1 as D (5 bases). V shed 5 bases and J shed 3 bases, with 15 bases lying between them. The CDR3 is 15 amino acids. Germline CDR1 reads MNHEY; CDR2 reads SMNVEV (reference sequence). The CDR3 nucleotides are TGTGCCAGCAGTACCCTGGCAGGGAAGACAGATACGCAGTATTTT. Translating gives CASSTLAGKTDTQYF.

This CDR3 reads CASRFTGVNYGYTF. Written as DNA, the CDR3 is TGTGCCAGCAGGTTTACAGGGGTTAACTATGGCTACACCTTC. J is TRBJ1-2 and V is TRBV27, with 7 bases aligning to TRBD1. From germline, CDR1 is MNHEY and CDR2 SMNVEV (reference sequence). With V trimmed by 6 bases and J by 1 base, 5 bases remained unmatched. The CDR3 consists of 14 residues.

This clone was observed once. The chain combines TRBV10-3 with TRBJ1-2; tentative D call: TRBD1 (5 bases). The CDR3 covers 14 residues. V dropped 6 bases and J dropped 2 bases, with 13 bases sitting between them. CDR1 and CDR2 from the germline V gene are ENHRY and SYGVKD. The CDR3 nucleotides are TGTGCCATCAGGGGGGACTTCCCGAACTATGGCTACACCTTC. This codes for CAIRGDFPNYGYTF.

The rearrangement links TRBV6-6 to TRBJ2-3; D ambiguous. The CDR3 contains 14 residues. V was trimmed by 0 bases and J by 2 bases, leaving 6 bases between them. In germline, CDR1 is MNHNY, CDR2 SVGAGI (reference sequence). The CDR3 DNA follows: TGTGCCAGCAGTTACTCGAGTAACACAGATACGCAGTATTTT. Its translation: CASSYSSNTDTQYF.

The chain couples TRBV5-4 to TRBJ2-1; TRBD2 might be the D (5 bases). The CDR3 consists of 13 residues. The germline V and J ends were trimmed by 4 bases and 10 bases, with 15 bases remaining between them. Germline CDR1 and CDR2: SGHNT and YYREEE (reference sequence). The CDR3 region is CASSPLSGTEQFF. DNA of the CDR3: TGTGCCAGCAGCCCACTCTCGGGAACAGAGCAGTTCTTC. Based on the CDR3 plus reference TRBV5-4 and TRBJ2-1, the full variable domain is ETGVTQSPTHLIKTRGQQVTLRCSSQSGHNTVSWYQQALGQGPQFIFQYYREEENGRGNFPPRFSGLQFPNYSSELNVNALELDDSALYLCASSPLSGTEQFFGPGTRLTVL.

J is TRBJ1-6 and V is TRBV7-2, with D perhaps TRBD1 (6 bases). V was clipped by 4 bases and J by 8 bases, with 15 bases between them. The CDR3 is made up of 15 amino acids. Germline V gene data show CDR1 as SGHTA and CDR2 as FQGNSA. In DNA form, the CDR3 reads TGTGCCAGCAGCTCCCGTTCGGGGGCATATTCACCCCTCCACTTT. Protein sequence: CASSSRSGAYSPLHF.

The CDR3 loop reads CASSWTGGHGYTF. CDR3 nucleotides: TGTGCCAGCAGTTGGACAGGGGGCCATGGCTACACCTTC. The J gene is TRBJ1-2, the V gene TRBV28, with 11 bases matching TRBD1. The CDR3 has 13 residues. Trimming cost V 4 bases and J 6 bases; bases outside gene matches: 1. The V gene's germline CDR1 is MDHEN and CDR2 SYDVKM.

This chain links TRBV28 with TRBJ2-5; the match to TRBD1 covers 8 bases. CDR1 MDHEN and CDR2 SYDVKM come from the germline V gene. This CDR3 contains 15 residues. V lost 2 bases and J lost 4; bases outside the gene matches: 6. The CDR3 protein is CASSLGQGSGETQYF. As DNA, the CDR3 is TGTGCCAGCAGTTTAGGACAGGGCTCGGGAGAGACCCAGTACTTC. The full variable domain, completed using reference TRBV28 and TRBJ2-5, is DVKVTQSSRYLVKRTGEKVFLECVQDMDHENMFWYRQDPGLGLRLIYFSYDVKMKEKGDIPEGYSVSREKKERFSLILESASTNQTSMYLCASSLGQGSGETQYFGPGTRLLVL.

V is TRBV7-9 and J is TRBJ2-1; D might be TRBD2 (6 bases). The germline V gene encodes CDR1 SEHNR and CDR2 FQNEAQ (reference sequence). V gave up 1 base and J gave up 14 bases, with 9 bases separating them. The length of the CDR3 is 11 residues. The CDR3 DNA sequence: TGTGCCAGCAGCTTAGGCGGAGGGGAGTTCTTC. Its protein is CASSLGGGEFF.

This clone was seen only once. The V call is TRBV10-3, the J call TRBJ2-3, with D possibly being TRBD2 (5 bases). V lost 2 bases and J lost 8, with 20 bases in between. Germline V CDR1 and CDR2: ENHRY, SYGVKD. The CDR3 contains 16 residues. The CDR3 spells CAISEGSGLAAGTQYF. The DNA of the CDR3 is TGTGCCATCAGTGAGGGGTCTGGGCTGGCCGCGGGTACGCAGTATTTT.

The V call is TRBV4-3, the J call TRBJ2-3; D gene ambiguous. The CDR3 length is 15 residues. Per germline, CDR1 LGHNA and CDR2 YSLEER. V lost 0 bases to trimming and J lost 0 bases, with 7 bases between them. Written as DNA, the CDR3 is TGCGCCAGCAGCCAAGACGTTGGAAGCACAGATACGCAGTATTTT. Encoded protein: CASSQDVGSTDTQYF.

The chain has TRBV28 and TRBJ2-2; D uncertain. Trimming cost V 7 bases and J 7 bases, with 10 bases left between them. CDR1 and CDR2 (germline): MDHEN, SYDVKM. There are 12 residues in the CDR3. CDR3 coding DNA: TGTGCCAGCACCCTATGGAGCGGGGAGCTGTTTTTT. Its protein product is CASTLWSGELFF.

V is TRBV5-1 and J is TRBJ2-1; D tentatively reads TRBD1 or TRBD2 (5 bases each). The V and J ends lost 2 bases and 0 bases respectively, with 12 bases between them. CDR1 and CDR2 (germline): SGHRS, YFSETQ. The CDR3 sequence is 16 residues long. CDR3 in amino acids: CASSFMGESSYNEQFF. The CDR3 DNA sequence: TGCGCCAGCAGCTTCATGGGGGAAAGCTCCTACAATGAGCAGTTCTTC.

This chain connects TRBV7-9 to TRBJ2-5, with TRBD2 as a possible D gene (6 bases). Trimming cost V 5 bases and J 4 bases, with 17 bases left between them. CDR3 length: 15 residues. Per the germline V gene, CDR1 is SEHNR and CDR2 is FQNEAQ (reference sequence). The CDR3 DNA sequence: TGTGCCAGCAGCCCCCCCGGGAGTTCGGGAGAGACCCAGTACTTC. Translation gives CASSPPGSSGETQYF.

Only a few counts were recorded for this clone. This chain connects TRBV11-2 to TRBJ2-2, with D maybe TRBD1 (7 bases). This CDR3 has 17 residues. V gave up 1 base and J gave up 4 bases, with 16 bases separating them. Per the germline V gene, CDR1 is SGHAT and CDR2 is FQNNGV. DNA for the CDR3: TGTGCCAGCAGCTTAGTTGGGGGGACAGTGGGCACCGGGGAGCTGTTTTTT. Translation: CASSLVGGTVGTGELFF.

The sample holds a few counts of this clone. The V and J genes are TRBV5-4 and TRBJ1-2; D gene uncertain. The CDR3 sequence is 14 residues long. The V end lost 0 bases, the J end lost 4 bases, and 10 bases lay between the germline ends. Germline CDR1 reads SGHNT; CDR2 reads YYREEE (reference sequence). The CDR3 bases are TGTGCCAGCAGCTTGGCTCCGGGTAGCTATGGCTACACCTTC. Its protein is CASSLAPGSYGYTF.

The sample holds a few counts of this clone. This rearrangement joins TRBV5-4 to TRBJ1-3; D ambiguous. CDR3 length: 16 amino acids. Germline V gene sequence: CDR1 SGHNT, CDR2 YYREEE (reference sequence). The V and J ends lost 4 bases and 2 bases respectively, with 16 bases between them. The CDR3 region is CASSPSLGGTGNTIYF. The CDR3, as DNA: TGTGCCAGCAGCCCCTCCCTTGGCGGGACTGGAAACACCATATATTTT. Combining the CDR3 with reference TRBV5-4 and TRBJ1-3 gives the whole variable domain ETGVTQSPTHLIKTRGQQVTLRCSSQSGHNTVSWYQQALGQGPQFIFQYYREEENGRGNFPPRFSGLQFPNYSSELNVNALELDDSALYLCASSPSLGGTGNTIYFGEGSWLTVV.

The chain has TRBV5-1 and TRBJ2-7, with 14 bases lining up with TRBD2. The germline CDR1 and CDR2 sequences are SGHRS and YFSETQ. The CDR3 totals 14 residues. V dropped 4 bases and J dropped 7; count of bases not matched to a gene: 4. The CDR3 reads CASSGLAGGREQYF. CDR3 in DNA: TGCGCCAGCAGCGGACTAGCGGGAGGACGTGAGCAGTACTTC.

This clone was detected once. The gene calls are TRBV5-5 and TRBJ2-2, with 9 positions matching TRBD1. The ends lost 4 bases at V and 4 bases at J; junction bases unmatched: 5. The CDR3 contains 15 residues. Germline CDR1 SGHKS, CDR2 YYEKEE (reference sequence). DNA of the CDR3: TGTGCCAGCAGCATCACGGACAGGGGCACCGGGGAGCTGTTTTTT. Translation gives CASSITDRGTGELFF.

V gene TRBV5-6 combines with J gene TRBJ2-1, with 7 bases lining up with TRBD1. From germline, CDR1 is SGHDT and CDR2 YYEEEE. This CDR3 spans 15 amino acids. The V and J ends lost 2 bases and 8 bases, in that order; junction bases with no gene match: 10. The CDR3 region is CASSFQGGPTDEQFF. CDR3 DNA: TGTGCCAGCAGCTTTCAAGGGGGCCCCACTGATGAGCAGTTCTTC.

This clone was seen more than once but under ten times. V gene TRBV2 combines with J gene TRBJ1-5; D remains unclear. Trimming took 8 bases from V and 2 from J, leaving 10 bases between them. The CDR3 has 13 amino acids. Germline V gives CDR1 SNHLY, CDR2 FYNNEI. The CDR3 DNA reads as TGTGCCAGCGGTAAGTTGGGCAATCAGCCCCAGCATTTT. Translation gives CASGKLGNQPQHF.

The chain combines TRBV7-9 with TRBJ1-2; TRBD1 aligns across 9 bases. CDR1 and CDR2 from the germline V gene are SEHNR and FQNEAQ (reference sequence). This CDR3 has 16 amino acids. The V segment lost 0 bases and the J segment 0 bases; nucleotides outside the gene matches: 2. CDR3 region: CASSLARTGANYGYTF. CDR3 coding DNA: TGTGCCAGCAGCTTAGCCCGGACAGGGGCTAACTATGGCTACACCTTC.

The V gene is TRBV19, the J gene TRBJ2-7, with D tentatively TRBD1 (5 bases). The CDR3 has 13 amino acids. V gave up 5 bases and J gave up 4 bases, with 12 bases separating them. Germline CDR1 LNHDA, CDR2 SQIVND (reference sequence). The CDR3 DNA sequence: TGTGCCAGTAGTGCCGGACAAGCGTACGAGCAGTACTTC. This encodes CASSAGQAYEQYF. The complete variable domain, with remaining parts taken from reference TRBV19 and TRBJ2-7, reads DGGITQSPKYLFRKEGQNVTLSCEQNLNHDAMYWYRQDPGQGLRLIYYSQIVNDFQKGDIAEGYSVSREKKESFPLTVTSAQKNPTAFYLCASSAGQAYEQYFGPGTRLTVT.